This T cell receptor (beta chain) was obtained from a study of CXCR3-negative and CXCR3-positive naive CD8 T cells. Study results and limitations: CXCR3-expressing naive cells carried TRB CDR3s more hydrophobic than those of CXCR3-negative naive cells. Similar levels of surface CD5 were seen between naive subsets; TCR strength was inferred from TRB CDR3 properties.

The TRB libraries of cDNA were built by UMI-labeled 5' RACE. Each CDR3 protein gets one entry in TCRdb, which reprocessed the 5' RACE reads and gives no DNA. The sample table sets out around 63,000 distinct CDR3 sequences. Looked up from germline, CDR1 is SEHNR and CDR2 is FQNEAQ (reference sequence). The CDR3 contains 15 residues. On this clonotype itself: Its antigen is undetermined.

Every subset of CD8+ T cells was sorted in triplicate at a few hundred thousand cells each. The clonotype was recovered from a human donor in good health. Some clones in this sample may be carry-over from other donors' samples. Material for sequencing was naive CXCR3+ CD8+ T cells from blood. The subset was: CD45RO-CCR7+CD27+CD95- naive CD8+ T cells expressing CXCR3 (TNR3+). The chain has TRBV7-9 and TRBJ2-2; the TCRdb call, TRBD1, lacks DNA for checking. Here the CDR3 reads CASSSIKEGAGELFF.